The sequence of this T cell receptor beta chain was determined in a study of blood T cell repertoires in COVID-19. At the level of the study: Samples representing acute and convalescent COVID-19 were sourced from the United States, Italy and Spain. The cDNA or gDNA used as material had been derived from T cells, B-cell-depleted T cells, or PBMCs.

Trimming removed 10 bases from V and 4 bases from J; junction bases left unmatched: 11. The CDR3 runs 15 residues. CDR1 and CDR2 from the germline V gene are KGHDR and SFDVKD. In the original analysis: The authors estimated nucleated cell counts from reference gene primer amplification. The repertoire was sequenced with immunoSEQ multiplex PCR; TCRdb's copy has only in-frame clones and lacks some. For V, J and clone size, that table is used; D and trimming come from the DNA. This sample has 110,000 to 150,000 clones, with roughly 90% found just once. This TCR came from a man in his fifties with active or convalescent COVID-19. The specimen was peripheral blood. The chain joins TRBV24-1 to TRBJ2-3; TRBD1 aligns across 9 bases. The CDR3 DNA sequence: TGTGCCACGATGACGGGACAGGGTCGGGCAGATACGCAGTATTTT. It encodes CATMTGQGRADTQYF.